These 21 T cell receptor beta chains were sequenced from one sample in a study of siplizumab effects on memory and regulatory T cells. Sequencing was performed with immunoSEQ multiplex PCR; in TCRdb, only in-frame clones are kept and a portion is missing. Here the sample spans approximately 60,000 clones, 65% to 80% being singletons. The sample comprised memory CD4+ T cells sorted from blood. Receptors were obtained from a human donor in good health.

The rearrangement joins TRBV21-1 to TRBJ1-2. TRBV21-1 is termed a pseudogene. The CDR3 has 14 amino acids. Here the CDR3 DNA reads TGTGCCCGCCGAAGCCCCGGGAACTCCTATGGCTACACCTTC. Encoded protein: CARRSPGNSYGYTF.

A few counts support this clone. The chain joins TRBV6-5 to TRBJ2-7, with D possibly TRBD1 on 5 matching bases. Germline assignment: CDR1 MNHEY and CDR2 SVGAGI. This CDR3 spans 13 amino acids. V was shortened by 2 bases and J by 3 bases, with 8 bases between the two germline ends. CDR3 protein: CASSYRGIYEQYF. The CDR3 DNA sequence: TGTGCCAGCAGTTACAGGGGAATCTACGAGCAGTACTTC.

V gene TRBV5-1 combines with J gene TRBJ2-6, with D maybe TRBD1 (7 bases). Germline CDR1 and CDR2: SGHRS and YFSETQ. V was cut by 3 bases and J by 1 base, with 17 bases left in between. This CDR3 region has 18 residues. CDR3 sequence: CASSSQAGGPSGANVLTF. CDR3 nucleotide sequence: TGCGCCAGCAGCTCACAAGCAGGGGGGCCATCTGGGGCCAACGTCCTGACTTTC.

V usage is TRBV19 and J usage is TRBJ1-1; D is uncertain. CDR1 is LNHDA and CDR2 is SQIVND in the germline V gene (reference sequence). The CDR3 has 13 residues. V dropped 5 bases and J dropped 2 bases, with 9 bases sitting between them. In DNA form, the CDR3 reads TGTGCCAGTAGTGCTGGGTTTAACACTGAAGCTTTCTTT. Its protein product is CASSAGFNTEAFF.

The chain links TRBV18 to TRBJ2-1; 7 bases map to TRBD1. J was trimmed by 2 bases and V by 3 bases; bases with no gene match: 10. Germline lookup yields CDR1 KGHSH and CDR2 LQKENI. There are 17 residues in the CDR3. In nucleotides, the CDR3 is TGTGCCAGCTCACCCAAGGGACAGTCTCTCGCCTACAATGAGCAGTTCTTC. Translating gives CASSPKGQSLAYNEQFF.

A few counts support this clone. The chain links TRBV18 to TRBJ2-1; 7 nucleotides agree with TRBD2. The junction had 5 bases not matched to a gene; V was cut back by 2 bases and J by 10 bases. Germline V lookup: CDR1 KGHSH, CDR2 LQKENI. This CDR3 contains 13 residues. The CDR3, as DNA: TGTGCCAGCTCACCATCGGGACTAAGGGAGCAGTTCTTC. This sequence encodes CASSPSGLREQFF.

The chain recombines TRBV7-9 with TRBJ1-1, with a weak D call TRBD1 (5 bases). The V gene lost 5 bases and the J gene lost 2 bases, with 15 bases spanning the gap. The CDR3 sequence is 15 residues long. Per the germline V gene, CDR1 is SEHNR and CDR2 is FQNEAQ (reference sequence). Here the CDR3 DNA reads TGTGCCAGCAGCCCAGGGACCGCCCCCAACACTGAAGCTTTCTTT. This translates into CASSPGTAPNTEAFF.

This clone was seen a handful of times. This CDR3 reads CASSEARGQPQHF. CDR3 sequence (DNA): TGTGCCAGCAGTGAAGCCAGGGGACAGCCCCAGCATTTT. The chain is built from TRBV2 and TRBJ1-5; tentatively, D is TRBD1 (6 bases). The V end was cut by 0 bases, the J end by 7 bases, with 7 bases between. The germline V gene has CDR1 SNHLY and CDR2 FYNNEI. The CDR3 contains 13 residues.

This chain links TRBV18 with TRBJ2-7; D not resolved. The CDR3 sequence is 15 residues long. Trimming pared 0 bases from V and 2 bases from J, leaving 11 bases between. Germline assignment: CDR1 KGHSH and CDR2 LQKENI. The CDR3 DNA follows: TGTGCCAGCTCACCACCTGCGGCGTCCGCCTACGAGCAGTACTTC. Its translation: CASSPPAASAYEQYF.

This chain joins TRBV7-9 and TRBJ2-5, with D hard to call. From germline, CDR1 is SEHNR and CDR2 FQNEAQ (reference sequence). The CDR3 has 12 amino acids. V gave up 8 bases and J gave up 5 bases, with 12 bases separating them. The DNA for the CDR3 is TGTGCCAGCGTAAGGCTTTCGGAGACCCAGTACTTC. This translates into CASVRLSETQYF.

V usage is TRBV7-3 and J usage is TRBJ2-1; the match to TRBD2 covers 13 bases. V was pared by 5 bases and J by 10 bases, with 5 bases of the junction left unmatched. Germline V gene data show CDR1 as SGHTA and CDR2 as FQGTGA. The CDR3 covers 14 residues. CDR3 region: CASSPTSGGSEQFF. The CDR3 bases are TGTGCCAGCAGCCCGACTAGCGGGGGGTCGGAGCAGTTCTTC.

The chain is built from TRBV10-3 and TRBJ2-1; D is unclear. The V gene's germline CDR1 is ENHRY and CDR2 SYGVKD. The CDR3 spans 15 residues. V lost 3 bases and J lost 0, with 9 bases in between. The CDR3 is CAISEGQSSYNEQFF. The DNA for the CDR3 is TGTGCCATCAGTGAAGGGCAGAGCTCCTACAATGAGCAGTTCTTC.

The V gene is TRBV5-1, the J gene TRBJ2-2; 8 positions agree with TRBD1. Trimming cost V 9 bases and J 6 bases; bases outside gene matches: 13. Germline-derived CDR1 and CDR2 are SGHRS and YFSETQ. The CDR3 is made up of 15 amino acids. The CDR3 region is CATTEMTGAAGELFF. The CDR3 DNA reads as TGCGCCACCACGGAAATGACAGGGGCGGCCGGGGAGCTGTTTTTT.

This chain links TRBV12-5 with TRBJ1-3; possible D gene TRBD1, 5 bases. CDR3 length: 16 residues. Germline V CDR1 and CDR2: LGHNT, FRNRAP. V lost 5 bases and J lost 4, with 18 bases in between. The DNA of the CDR3 is TGTGCTAGTGGTCCTCAAGGTGAGGGGTCCGGAAACACCATATATTTT. Residues: CASGPQGEGSGNTIYF.

CDR3 DNA: TGTGCCAGCAGCGTTTCACATGGGGGGACCCCCCACACAGATACGCAGTATTTT. Translated: CASSVSHGGTPHTDTQYF. The rearrangement links TRBV7-2 to TRBJ2-3; D may be TRBD2 (6 bases). From germline, CDR1 is SGHTA and CDR2 FQGNSA. The V end lost 5 bases, the J end lost 2 bases, and 23 bases lay between the germline ends. The CDR3 contains 18 residues.

The chain is built from TRBV5-6 and TRBJ1-2, with 10 bases lining up with TRBD1. CDR1 and CDR2 (germline): SGHDT, YYEEEE. Unmatched junction bases numbered 8, after V lost 0 bases and J lost 6 bases. The CDR3 loop spans 16 amino acids. The CDR3 loop is CASSLGFAGTGDGYTF. The CDR3 bases are TGTGCCAGCAGCTTGGGGTTTGCCGGGACAGGGGATGGCTACACCTTC.

The rearrangement uses TRBV7-8 and TRBJ2-5; D uncertain. This CDR3 has 14 amino acids. Germline values: CDR1 SGHVS, CDR2 FQNEAQ. V was pared by 2 bases and J by 4 bases, with 11 bases between. DNA for the CDR3: TGTGCCAGCAGCTTACTGGCTAGGTCAGAGACCCAGTACTTC. Translation: CASSLLARSETQYF.

The chain employs TRBV6-1 and TRBJ1-5; the D is unclear. The germline gives CDR1 MNHNS, CDR2 SASEGT. CDR3 length: 16 amino acids. Deletions cut 1 base from V and 0 bases from J, with 10 bases between. The chain's CDR3 is CASSEVVGYSNQPQHF. DNA for the CDR3: TGTGCCAGCAGTGAAGTGGTAGGGTATAGCAATCAGCCCCAGCATTTT.

The V gene is TRBV7-2, the J gene TRBJ2-7; 9 bases align to TRBD1. The CDR3 contains 14 residues. In germline, CDR1 is SGHTA, CDR2 FQGNSA. V shed 6 bases and J 6 bases; nucleotides not matched to a gene: 9. This CDR3 reads CASRMGQGSSEQYF. The DNA for the CDR3 is TGTGCCAGCAGGATGGGACAGGGATCTTCCGAGCAGTACTTC. The full variable domain, completed using reference TRBV7-2 and TRBJ2-7, is GAGVSQSPSNKVTEKGKDVELRCDPISGHTALYWYRQSLGQGLEFLIYFQGNSAPDKSGLPSDRFSAERTGGSVSTLTIQRTQQEDSAVYLCASRMGQGSSEQYFGPGTRLTVT.

This clone was detected only a few times. The genes are TRBV19 and TRBJ2-1; TRBD2 matches 9 bases. V lost 6 bases and J lost 9; bases outside the gene matches: 12. Germline V CDR1 and CDR2: LNHDA, SQIVND (reference sequence). This CDR3 spans 15 amino acids. The CDR3 bases are TGTGCCAGTAGCCCGCGACGGGCGGGGGGGCTTGAGCAGTTCTTC. It translates to CASSPRRAGGLEQFF.

J is TRBJ1-2 and V is TRBV28, with D perhaps matching TRBD1 (5 bases). Trimming removed 6 bases at V and 4 bases at J, with 15 bases between. The length of the CDR3 is 14 residues. CDR1 and CDR2 (germline): MDHEN, SYDVKM. The CDR3 coding sequence is TGTGCCAGCAGCCAAGGGACCGGCACCTATGGCTACACCTTC. Translated, it gives CASSQGTGTYGYTF.